The following is a TCR beta chain sequence with its context. Its binding antigen is unknown. No base quality information exists; no much larger clone differs at one position. The record originates from a study of vaccination effects on CD4 cells after COVID-19 (dated by TCRdb to about 2022). Describing the broader study: Across the study, the median time from the second dose to post-vaccine sampling was 72 days (range 14 to 241). In the study, cultures from other donors were sequenced using the Oncomine TCR Beta short-read assay on an Illumina iSeq 100. The study compared SARS-CoV-2 spike-specific CD4+ TCR repertoires before and after mRNA vaccination in COVID-19 convalescent patients and infection-naive vaccine recipients. Altogether, over 9 COVID-19 convalescent patients and 4 SARS-CoV-2-naive healthy vaccine recipients made up the full study.

The method behind the library was the immunoSEQ multiplex PCR assay. TCR beta CDR3 sequencing was performed on DNA from the cultured, isolated CD4+ T cells. The authors' analysis ran thus. The analysis removed non-productive TCR sequences, trimmed reads to the CDR3 region, and retained only CDR3s that were 7 or more amino acids long. The MANAFEST web app was used to identify antigen-specific clonotypes by comparing expansion in peptide wells with expansion in reference cultures. To be called positive, a clone needed expansion at FDR<0.05 compared with the reference and with all other wells, an odds ratio greater than 5, and a frequency greater than 0.1% in two replicate wells. A clonotype was defined as cross-reactive if the clonotype was significantly expanded both in SARS-CoV-2 spike wells and in at least one common cold coronavirus spike condition. Using the stringdist R package, CDR3 similarity was measured by Levenshtein distance, and unrooted trees were constructed with ape in R 3.6.1. In its TCRdb copy, this immuneACCESS table keeps in-frame sequences only and misses some clones. Where compared with another copy, unresolved V genes explain less than half of these, and the others have no known cause. From that table come the V and J calls and clone size; the DNA was used to work out D and trimming. The sample profile shows tens of thousands of clones; about three quarters of them were found once. The biggest ten clones account for less than 1.5% of the sample.

The full study reports these points: Among healthy vaccine recipients, nearly all vaccine-induced clones were SARS-CoV-2 mono-reactive, and only 1 of 255 was cross-reactive with common cold coronaviruses. At late post-vaccination timepoints, both infection-induced and vaccine-induced clones showed marked clonal contraction, consistent with waning T cell responses. Limitations of the study were the small number of convalescent patients and the absence of early post-infection timepoints.

From the cysteine through the valine, the CDR3 covers 15 amino acids. Only the CDR3 portion is preserved as DNA: 45 bases, with reading frame beginning at the first base. Cut back by 4 bases and 2 bases, the V and J ends lie 16 bases apart. In the germline V gene (reference sequence), CDR1 corresponds to SGHKS and CDR2 to YYEKEE. The ViraFEST assay stimulated PBMC with viral peptide pools and then used TCR sequencing to identify antigen-specific CD4+ T cell clonotypes by expansion. After less than eleven days of culture, CD4+ T cells were isolated with the EasySep CD4+ T cell isolation kit. Each participant received two doses of an mRNA SARS-CoV-2 vaccine, either BNT162b2 or mRNA-1273. The absence of prior SARS-CoV-2 infection in healthy vaccine recipients was confirmed by negative nucleocapsid antibodies before and after vaccination. Some 1.9 million PBMC per well were cultured with approximately 10 ug/ml peptides in IMDM containing approximately 4.7% human AB serum, about 9.7 IU/ml IL-2 and gentamicin. On days 3 and 7, half of the culture medium was replaced with fresh IL-2-containing medium. Unless noted otherwise, every peptide stimulation condition was cultured in triplicate wells. PBMC were separated from whole blood using Ficoll-Paque Plus gradient centrifugation and were then either cryopreserved at -140C or used fresh. The spike proteins of SARS-CoV-2 and of the common cold coronaviruses HCoV-NL63, HCoV-OC43 and HCoV-229E were spanned by overlapping peptide pools. Genomic DNA was extracted from cultured CD4+ T cells with the QIAamp micro DNA kit.

The sequence derives from a human donor who received a COVID-19 vaccine. This chain is built from TRBV5-5 and TRBJ2-7; the D gene assignment is ambiguous. Sequenced here: CD4+ T cells from PBMCs cultured with HCoV-229E spike peptides, sampled after COVID-19 vaccination. This specimen's cell subset or site label, per the study, means: HCoV-229E spike overlapping peptide pool stimulation. For the CDR3, the sequence is CASSPLGVKAYEQYV. The sequenced DNA: TGTGCCAGCAGCCCTCTGGGCGTTAAAGCCTACGAGCAGTACGTC.